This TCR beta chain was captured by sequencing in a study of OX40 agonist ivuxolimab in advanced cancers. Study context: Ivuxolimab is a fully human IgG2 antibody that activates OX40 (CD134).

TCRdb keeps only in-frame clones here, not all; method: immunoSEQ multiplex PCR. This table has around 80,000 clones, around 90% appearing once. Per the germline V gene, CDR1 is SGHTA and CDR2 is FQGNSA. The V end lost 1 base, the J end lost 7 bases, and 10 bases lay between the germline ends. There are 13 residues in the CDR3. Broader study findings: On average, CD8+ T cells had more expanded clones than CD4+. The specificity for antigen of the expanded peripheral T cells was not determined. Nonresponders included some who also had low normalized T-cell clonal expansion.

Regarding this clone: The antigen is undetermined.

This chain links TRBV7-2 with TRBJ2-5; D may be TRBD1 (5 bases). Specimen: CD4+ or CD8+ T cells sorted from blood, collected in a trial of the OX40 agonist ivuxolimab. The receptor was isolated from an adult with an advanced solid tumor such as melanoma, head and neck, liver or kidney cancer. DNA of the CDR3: TGTGCCAGCAGCTTAGTGGCTAGGGGGACCCAGTACTTC. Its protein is CASSLVARGTQYF.